This T cell receptor (beta chain) was identified in a study of cytomegalovirus exposure and HLA in healthy donors. Primers for the PCR totalled 60 Vbeta and 13 Jbeta. Produced via immunoSEQ multiplex PCR; TCRdb's table is partial and in-frame only. The sample has under 90,000 clones. Germline values: CDR1 MNHNS, CDR2 SASEGT. V dropped 7 bases and J dropped 5 bases, with 14 bases sitting between them. The CDR3 spans 13 residues. The rearrangement links TRBV6-1 to TRBJ2-5; a possible D gene is TRBD2 (5 bases). The receptor's source is a man aged 50-59 years in good health and CMV-seropositive. The sample consisted of PBMCs. This CDR3 reads CASTLAEQETQYF. Written as DNA, the CDR3 is TGTGCCAGCACTCTAGCAGAACAGGAGACCCAGTACTTC.